A single sample is the source of the 15 T cell receptor beta chains below, sequenced in a study of T cell changes during pregnancy in multiple sclerosis. Sequencing used immunoSEQ multiplex PCR; TCRdb keeps in-frame clones, though not all of them. The sample yields 85,000 to 100,000 clones, around 92% seen once. Here the sequenced sample was peripheral blood, taken in the first trimester of pregnancy. These receptors were taken from a female donor with multiple sclerosis, enrolled in a pregnancy study.

The chain links TRBV25-1 to TRBJ2-7; possible D gene TRBD1, 6 bases. Germline V gene sequence: CDR1 MGHDK, CDR2 SYGVNS. The CDR3 consists of 11 residues. The V and J ends lost 8 bases and 3 bases respectively, with 8 bases between them. This chain's CDR3 is CASAQGYEQYF. The CDR3 DNA reads TGTGCCAGCGCACAGGGCTACGAGCAGTACTTC.

The V call is TRBV5-6, the J call TRBJ2-1; 11 nucleotides agree with TRBD2. The CDR3 totals 15 residues. CDR1 is SGHDT, CDR2 YYEEEE, per germline. V lost 5 bases and J lost 4; bases outside the gene matches: 5. In DNA form, the CDR3 reads TGTGCCAGCAGACCTACTAGCGGGAGTTACAATGAGCAGTTCTTC. The encoded protein is CASRPTSGSYNEQFF.

The chain employs TRBV6-6 and TRBJ1-4; D gene unclear. The V end was cut by 4 bases, the J end by 13 bases, with 13 bases between. The CDR3 is 12 amino acids. CDR1 and CDR2 (germline): MNHNY, SVGAGI (reference sequence). CDR3 bases: TGTGCCAGCAGTTCCTCGGCCCAGTCACTGTTTTTT. Protein: CASSSSAQSLFF.

The rearrangement uses TRBV5-8 and TRBJ2-1; TRBD2 aligns across 11 bases. The CDR3 has 19 residues. Germline CDR1 SGHTS, CDR2 YDEGEE. Losses at the gene ends were 3 bases for V and 7 bases for J; bases not matched to a gene: 18. In DNA form, the CDR3 reads TGTGCCAGCAGCTCCTACAGGGGGATAGCGGGAGGGCCGAGGAATGAGCAGTTCTTC. Its protein product is CASSSYRGIAGGPRNEQFF.

The chain carries TRBV19 and TRBJ2-1, with 14 bases lining up with TRBD2. This CDR3 is 14 amino acids long. The V and J ends lost 5 bases and 10 bases, in that order; junction bases with no gene match: 4. Looked up from germline, CDR1 is LNHDA and CDR2 is SQIVND (reference sequence). The CDR3 spells CASSVGLAGVEQFF. In DNA, the CDR3 is TGTGCCAGTAGTGTGGGACTAGCGGGAGTGGAGCAGTTCTTC.

This chain joins TRBV2 and TRBJ2-5; 8 positions agree with TRBD2. The CDR3 has 13 amino acids. Germline V lookup: CDR1 SNHLY, CDR2 FYNNEI. J gave up 4 bases and V 7 bases, and 5 bases lay outside the gene matches. The CDR3 nucleotides are TGTGCCAGCACCGGGACTAGAGGAGAGACCCAGTACTTC. As protein: CASTGTRGETQYF.

This rearrangement joins TRBV14 to TRBJ1-4, with a tentative D call TRBD1 (5 bases). Germline values: CDR1 SGHDN, CDR2 FVKESK. There are 17 residues in the CDR3. Trimming took 0 bases from V and 5 from J, leaving 16 bases between them. The CDR3: CASSQDPGVRTNEKLFF. The CDR3 nucleotides read TGTGCCAGCAGCCAAGATCCGGGGGTCAGGACAAATGAAAAACTGTTTTTT. The full variable domain, with the rest looked up from reference TRBV14 and TRBJ1-4, is EAGVTQFPSHSVIEKGQTVTLRCDPISGHDNLYWYRRVMGKEIKFLLHFVKESKQDESGMPNNRFLAERTGGTYSTLKVQPAELEDSGVYFCASSQDPGVRTNEKLFFGSGTQLSVL.

V is TRBV19 and J is TRBJ1-2; 7 bases are shared with TRBD1. There are 13 residues in the CDR3. The ends lost 3 bases at V and 3 bases at J; junction bases unmatched: 1. Germline V gene sequence: CDR1 LNHDA, CDR2 SQIVND (reference sequence). The CDR3 coding sequence is TGTGCCAGTAGTATTGACAGGGACTATGGCTACACCTTC. Its translation: CASSIDRDYGYTF.

This chain links TRBV27 with TRBJ2-3; D unresolved. The CDR3 loop spans 13 amino acids. Germline lookup yields CDR1 MNHEY and CDR2 SMNVEV (reference sequence). Trimming took 2 bases from V and 3 from J, leaving 6 bases between them. CDR3 DNA sequence: TGTGCCAGCAGTTTAATGAGAACAGATACGCAGTATTTT. This translates into CASSLMRTDTQYF.

The V call is TRBV7-2, the J call TRBJ2-3; possibly TRBD1 for D (8 bases). Trimming pared 1 base from V and 4 bases from J, leaving 15 bases between. Germline assignment: CDR1 SGHTA and CDR2 FQGNSA. The CDR3 covers 16 residues. Written as DNA, the CDR3 is TGTGCCAGCAGCTTAGAAGGACAGGGAGGGGCAGATACGCAGTATTTT. Its protein product is CASSLEGQGGADTQYF.

The chain combines TRBV19 with TRBJ1-5; D ambiguous. From germline, CDR1 is LNHDA and CDR2 SQIVND (reference sequence). V lost 3 bases and J 0 bases, leaving 9 bases between the germline ends. The CDR3 totals 15 residues. CDR3 DNA sequence: TGTGCCAGTAGTATGTCCCAGTATAGCAATCAGCCCCAGCATTTT. Translated, it gives CASSMSQYSNQPQHF.

The chain is built from TRBV14 and TRBJ2-5, with 7 nucleotides matching TRBD1. The CDR3 extends over 15 amino acids. The germline gives CDR1 SGHDN, CDR2 FVKESK. Losses at the gene ends were 4 bases for V and 6 bases for J; bases not matched to a gene: 11. CDR3 sequence (DNA): TGTGCCAGCAGCCCAGAAGGGGGCTGGGTGAAGACCCAGTACTTC. Translated: CASSPEGGWVKTQYF.

The genes are TRBV2 and TRBJ1-5; 7 bases fit TRBD1. Germline V gives CDR1 SNHLY, CDR2 FYNNEI. Unmatched junction bases numbered 10, after V lost 6 bases and J lost 5 bases. The CDR3 is made up of 15 amino acids. The CDR3 protein is CASSQRQGGHQPQHF. CDR3 nucleotides: TGTGCCAGCAGCCAAAGACAGGGCGGACATCAGCCCCAGCATTTT.

CDR3 sequence: CASRGTDRSYGYTF. DNA of the CDR3: TGTGCCAGCAGGGGGACCGACAGGTCCTATGGCTACACCTTC. The chain has TRBV6-6 and TRBJ1-2, with D possibly matching TRBD1 (6 bases). The CDR3 extends over 14 amino acids. The germline gives CDR1 MNHNY, CDR2 SVGAGI (reference sequence). The germline V and J ends were trimmed by 6 bases and 4 bases, with 15 bases remaining between them.

CDR3 protein: CASTVQGTNYGYTF. DNA for the CDR3: TGTGCCAGTACCGTTCAGGGGACTAACTATGGCTACACCTTC. This sequence joins TRBV19 and TRBJ1-2, with a weak D call TRBD1 (6 bases). The germline V and J ends were trimmed by 7 bases and 0 bases, with 12 bases remaining between them. Germline CDR1 and CDR2: LNHDA and SQIVND (reference sequence). CDR3 size: 14 residues.